This is a list of T cell receptor beta chains from one sample in a study of blood T cells in healthy people across ages. TCRdb re-derived calls from the 5' RACE reads in MiXCR, one entry per CDR3 protein. The repertoire consists of 980,000 or so distinct CDR3 sequences, with 48% occurring once and the leading ten covering 13%. Specimen: blood. The source is a man younger than 45 in good health. The CDR3 runs from the conserved cysteine through the conserved F or W. D genes are given only for firm matches. Clone size is not always given. Where it is, it says once, few, many or a class for expanded clones.

TRBV7-3,TRBJ1-2,.,.,TGTGCCAGCAGCCCAGATAAAGGCTGTGGCTACACCTTC,CASSPDKGCGYTF
TRBV9,TRBJ2-3,TRBD2,.,TGTGCCAGCAGCCCTTCTAGCGGGGTGGATACGCAGTATTTT,CASSPSSGVDTQYF
TRBV3-1,TRBJ1-2,.,.,TGTGCCAGCAGCCAAGCTGTGCAGCCTAACTATGGCTACACCTTC,CASSQAVQPNYGYTF
TRBV28,TRBJ2-1,.,few,TGTGCCAGCAGTGCCCCGGGGTACAATGAGCAGTTCTTC,CASSAPGYNEQFF
TRBV5-1,TRBJ2-5,.,.,TGCGCCAGCAGCTTGCTAGGCAGACCACCACAAGAGACCCAGTACTTC,CASSLLGRPPQETQYF
TRBV4-2,TRBJ2-1,TRBD2,few,TGTGCCAGCAGCCAAGATCCTAGCGGGGGTCGCAATGAGCAGTTCTTC,CASSQDPSGGRNEQFF
TRBV29-1,TRBJ2-4,TRBD2,few,TGCAGCGTTTGTCCGGGAGGAAACATTCAGTACTTC,CSVCPGGNIQYF
TRBV4-3,TRBJ1-6,.,.,TGCGCCAGCAGCCCGGGGTTAACAGGTTCACCCCTCCACTTT,CASSPGLTGSPLHF
TRBV19,TRBJ1-5,TRBD1,.,TGTGCCCTAGGGGGACAGGGGGCCAGCAATCAGCCCCAGCATTTT,CALGGQGASNQPQHF
TRBV20-1,TRBJ1-4,TRBD1,.,TGCAGTGCGCCGAAGACAGGGGGCCAAGAAAAACTGTTTTTT,CSAPKTGGQEKLFF
TRBV6-6,TRBJ2-7,.,.,TGTGCCAGCACTTGGTCCTCTTCCTACGAGCAGTACTTC,CASTWSSSYEQYF
TRBV29-1,TRBJ2-7,TRBD2,few,TGCAGCGTTGAACTAGCGGGGGGCTCCTACGAGCAGTACTTC,CSVELAGGSYEQYF
TRBV2,TRBJ2-2,TRBD1,.,TGTGTCGTATCAAGGGCACAGGGGGCAACCGGGGAGCTGTTTTTT,CVVSRAQGATGELFF
TRBV12-3/TRBV12-4,TRBJ2-1,TRBD2,.,TGTGCCAGCAGTTTAGTAGCGGGGGGATTCAATGAGCAGTTCTTC,CASSLVAGGFNEQFF
TRBV29-1,TRBJ2-1,.,.,TGCAGCGTTGCGCCTACCTACAATGAGCAGTTCTTC,CSVAPTYNEQFF
TRBV3-1,TRBJ2-5,TRBD2,few,TGTGCCAGCAGCAAAGGGGAGCGGGGGGCGAAGACCCAGTACTTC,CASSKGERGAKTQYF
TRBV7-2,TRBJ2-3,.,.,TGTGCCAGCAGCTTAAGACCTCAGGGCCTCTCCTCAGATACGCAGTATTTT,CASSLRPQGLSSDTQYF
TRBV5-1,TRBJ2-5,TRBD2,.,TGCGCCAGCAGCTTAGAAGGACTAGCGGGCCAAGAGACCCAGTACTTC,CASSLEGLAGQETQYF
TRBV4-1,TRBJ2-1,TRBD2,.,TGCGCCAGCAGCCCGCGGGGGGCTGACTACAATGAGCAGTTCTTC,CASSPRGADYNEQFF
TRBV5-4,TRBJ2-1,.,.,TGTGCCAGCAGTTTTGCACTAGCCACTACCTATTACAATGAGCAGTTCTTC,CASSFALATTYYNEQFF
TRBV4-1,TRBJ2-7,.,few,TGCGCCAGCAGCCCCGACGCCTACTACGAGCAGTACTTC,CASSPDAYYEQYF
TRBV6-5,TRBJ2-2,TRBD2,.,TGTGCCAGCGGTTACTTCAATAGCGGGGCTATCACCGGGGAGCTGTTTTTT,CASGYFNSGAITGELFF
TRBV28,TRBJ2-7,.,.,TGTGCCAGCAGCATCCATGACGGCTCCTACGAGCAGTACTTC,CASSIHDGSYEQYF
TRBV6-5,TRBJ2-7,.,.,TGTGCCAGCAATGAGGGGCCCGACGAGCAGTACTTC,CASNEGPDEQYF
TRBV7-9,TRBJ1-4,.,.,TGTGCCAGCAGCGCCCTTTCTGCCGGAGGAGAAAAACTGTTTTTT,CASSALSAGGEKLFF
TRBV13,TRBJ2-7,TRBD1,.,TGTGCCAGCAGCCCCCGGCCGTTCTCCGACAGGGGGCTAGTTACACTTTCCTACGAGCAGTACTTC,CASSPRPFSDRGLVTLSYEQYF
TRBV5-1,TRBJ2-1,TRBD2,once,TGCGCCAGCAGCGCAACGGGACTAGCGATTCGAGATGAGCAGTTCTTC,CASSATGLAIRDEQFF
TRBV10-2,TRBJ2-5,TRBD1,.,TGCGCCAGCAACGGACAGGGGGGAAAAGAGACCCAGTACTTC,CASNGQGGKETQYF
TRBV12-5,TRBJ2-7,.,.,TGTGCTAGTGGTTTAATAGAGTCGGGAGCCTACGGGCAGTACTTC,CASGLIESGAYGQYF
TRBV4-2,TRBJ2-3,.,.,TGTGCCAGCAGCCAAGTTGCGGTCGGCACAGATACGCAGTATTTT,CASSQVAVGTDTQYF
TRBV15,TRBJ2-5,.,.,TGTGCCACCAGCAAAGAAAAACTAGGTACGGAGACCCAGTACTTC,CATSKEKLGTETQYF
TRBV11-3,TRBJ2-3,.,few,TGTGCCAGCAGCGTCTATAGGGACTTCACAGATACGCAGTATTTT,CASSVYRDFTDTQYF
TRBV2,TRBJ2-7,TRBD1,.,TGTGCCAGCAGTGTAACAGGGGGGAACGACGAGCAGTACTTC,CASSVTGGNDEQYF
TRBV10-3,TRBJ2-7,TRBD1,.,TGTGCCATCAGCTATGGACAGGGTCCCTACGAGCAGTACTTC,CAISYGQGPYEQYF
TRBV7-9,TRBJ2-7,.,.,TGTGCCAGCAGCCACCAGGGGCGTCTTCTCTACGAGCAGTACTTC,CASSHQGRLLYEQYF
TRBV28,TRBJ2-7,.,.,TGTGCCAGCACTCTACGGACTGCCCTCGAGCAGTACTTC,CASTLRTALEQYF
TRBV2,TRBJ2-2,.,.,TGTGCCAGCAGATTAACAGGGTACACCGGGGAGCTGTTTTTT,CASRLTGYTGELFF
TRBV6-2/TRBV6-3,TRBJ1-1,TRBD1,.,TGTGCCAGCACCGACAGGGAGTTGAACACTGAAGCTTTCTTT,CASTDRELNTEAFF
TRBV2,TRBJ1-4,.,.,TGTGCCAGCAGCCTTGGGGATAGGAGTGAAAAACTGTTTTTT,CASSLGDRSEKLFF
TRBV3-1,TRBJ2-7,TRBD1,.,TGTGCCAGCAGCCAAGAAAGGGGGACAGGGGTCTCCGAGCAGTACTTC,CASSQERGTGVSEQYF
TRBV3-1,TRBJ2-3,.,.,TGTGCCAACAGCCATATAGTCTATTCAGGGGCAGATACGCAGTATTTT,CANSHIVYSGADTQYF
TRBV7-2,TRBJ1-2,.,few,TGTGCCAGCACCCTACAGGTTAACTATGGCTACACCTTC,CASTLQVNYGYTF
TRBV28,TRBJ2-5,.,.,TGTGCCAGCTCAAGGGGTTGGGAGACCCAGTACTTC,CASSRGWETQYF
TRBV29-1,TRBJ1-2,.,many,TGCAGCGTTGAAGGAGGCTGGGGGAATGGCTACACCTTC,CSVEGGWGNGYTF
TRBV6-2/TRBV6-3,TRBJ2-7,TRBD1,.,TGTGCCAGCAGTTACGAGACAGGGGGTACCTACGAGCAGTACTTC,CASSYETGGTYEQYF
TRBV12-3/TRBV12-4,TRBJ2-5,TRBD2,.,TGTGCCAGCAGTTTCACTAGCGGGGGGGAAGAGACCCAGTACTTC,CASSFTSGGEETQYF
TRBV27,TRBJ2-7,.,.,TGTGCCAGCAGCCCTTGGTTGAGCTCCTACGAGCAGTACTTC,CASSPWLSSYEQYF
TRBV4-2,TRBJ2-2,.,.,TGTGCCAGCAGCCAAGGGAGTCCTGAGGCCGGGGAGCTGTTTTTT,CASSQGSPEAGELFF
TRBV4-1,TRBJ2-3,.,few,TGCGCCAGCAGCCAAGGAGGGGGGGGGTATACGCAGTATTTT,CASSQGGGGYTQYF
TRBV20-1,TRBJ2-7,.,.,TGCAGTGCTAGTGTTGGACCTTTCCCCTCCTACGAGCAGTACTTC,CSASVGPFPSYEQYF